These T cell receptor beta chains were read from a single sample in a study of response to subunit inactivated influenza vaccine. TCRdb re-derived calls from the RT-PCR reads in MiXCR, one entry per CDR3 protein. The sample records approximately 170,000 distinct CDR3 sequences, approximately 15% being singletons. The sample was CD8+ T cells sorted from PBMCs, taken around 5 days after vaccination. The receptor source for this set is a man in his forties or fifties who received an inactivated influenza vaccine. The CDR3 runs from the conserved cysteine through the conserved F or W. The D gene is left open where the match is weak. Only part of the rows carry a size: once, few, many, or a class if the clone is expanded.

D gene	CDR3 length	V gene	J gene	clone size	CDR3 DNA	CDR3 protein
.	16	TRBV28	TRBJ2-6	.	TGTGCCAGCAGGGATATTTCCGAGACTGGGGCCAACGTCCTGACTTTC	CASRDISETGANVLTF
.	13	TRBV24-1	TRBJ2-5	.	TGTGCCACCAGTGATTGGGTGGAAGAGACCCAGTACTTC	CATSDWVEETQYF
TRBD1	13	TRBV12-3/TRBV12-4	TRBJ2-7	few	TGTGCCAGCAGACCTGGACAGGGCTACGAGCAGTACTTC	CASRPGQGYEQYF
TRBD2	17	TRBV7-3	TRBJ2-1	.	TGTGCCAGCAGCTTAAGCGAGGGCGGGAGCACCTACAATGAGCAGTTCTTC	CASSLSEGGSTYNEQFF
.	15	TRBV4-3	TRBJ1-2	few	TGCGCCAGCAGCCAAGATCGTCTAGGGAACTATGGCTACACCTTC	CASSQDRLGNYGYTF
.	13	TRBV9	TRBJ1-1	many	TGTGCCAGCAGCTCCCTGGGAGAAACTGAAGCTTTCTTT	CASSSLGETEAFF
.	17	TRBV27	TRBJ2-1	few	TGTGCCAGCAGTTTATTCCCGGGGAAGAGCTCCTACAATGAGCAGTTCTTC	CASSLFPGKSSYNEQFF
.	15	TRBV9	TRBJ1-1	few	TGTGCCAGCAGCGTAGACGGGGGCAGGGCCACTGAAGCTTTCTTT	CASSVDGGRATEAFF
.	13	TRBV6-2/TRBV6-3	TRBJ2-1	many	TGTGCCAGCAACCTGGGACTGTACAATGAGCAGTTCTTC	CASNLGLYNEQFF
TRBD1	14	TRBV29-1	TRBJ2-1	few	TGCAGCGTCACGACCGGGACAGGGTACAATGAGCAGTTCTTC	CSVTTGTGYNEQFF
TRBD2	13	TRBV7-2	TRBJ2-7	.	TGTGCCAGCAGCTCTTTCCGGACTAGCGAGCAGTACTTC	CASSSFRTSEQYF
.	15	TRBV10-3	TRBJ1-5	.	TGTGCCATCAGTTTGGGCCAGGGTGTGGTGCAGCCCCAGCATTTT	CAISLGQGVVQPQHF
.	17	TRBV24-1	TRBJ2-1	few	TGTGCCACCAGTGATTCCGGGGGCAGAACCCCCGCAATTGAGCAGTTCTTC	CATSDSGGRTPAIEQFF
TRBD1	15	TRBV7-9	TRBJ1-2	few	TGTGCCAGCAGCGCCCGGACAGGGGGAGGGTATGGCTACACCTTC	CASSARTGGGYGYTF
.	15	TRBV29-1	TRBJ2-1	few	TGCAGCGTTGAAGTTGTTGACAGGCACTACAATGAGCAGTTCTTC	CSVEVVDRHYNEQFF
TRBD2	19	TRBV4-1	TRBJ2-3	.	TGCGCCAGCAGCCAAGTGGGACTAGCGGGGGCCACTAGCACAGATACGCAGTATTTT	CASSQVGLAGATSTDTQYF
.	21	TRBV6-2/TRBV6-3	TRBJ1-5	few	TGTGCCAGCAGTTATTTTTTGGGGTGGGGCAGGGACTTCAGCGGCAATCAGCCCCAGCATTTT	CASSYFLGWGRDFSGNQPQHF
.	13	TRBV3-1	TRBJ2-2	.	TGTGCCAGCAGCCAAGTATTAAAACGGGAGCTGTTTTTT	CASSQVLKRELFF
.	15	TRBV4-1	TRBJ1-1	few	TGCGCCAGCAGCATCGCCGCGGATGCGAACACTGAAGCTTTCTTT	CASSIAADANTEAFF
TRBD1	17	TRBV11-1	TRBJ1-6	few	TGTGCCAGCAGCTTATCCCAAGGACAGGACCTTAATTCACCCCTCCACTTT	CASSLSQGQDLNSPLHF
TRBD2	13	TRBV15	TRBJ2-5	.	TGTGCCACCAGCAGAGATCGAGCGGGGGAACAGTACTTC	CATSRDRAGEQYF
.	13	TRBV11-3	TRBJ2-7	many	TGTGCCAGCAGCCAGGGGGGGGGCAACGAGCAGTACTTC	CASSQGGGNEQYF
.	15	TRBV6-2/TRBV6-3	TRBJ1-1	few	TGTGCCAGCAGTTACTCGGAAGAGAGTCGCACTGAAGCTTTCTTT	CASSYSEESRTEAFF
TRBD2	15	TRBV10-2	TRBJ2-1	.	TGCGCCAGCAGTGCAGAGGCTAGCGGCGAGTGGGAGCAGTTCTTC	CASSAEASGEWEQFF
TRBD1	14	TRBV7-9	TRBJ2-7	few	TGTGCCAGTAGGTTACAGGGGAGCTCCTACGAGCAGTACTTC	CASRLQGSSYEQYF
.	14	TRBV4-1	TRBJ1-6	many	TGCGCCAGCAGCCAAGTGGGGGGCAATTCACCCCTCCACTTT	CASSQVGGNSPLHF
TRBD1	13	TRBV6-1	TRBJ1-1	.	TGTGCCAGCAGTGGAGGGGGCTTTACTGAAGCTTTCTTT	CASSGGGFTEAFF
TRBD2	16	TRBV5-1	TRBJ2-7	.	TGCGCCAGCAGCCCGGCGTACGGGACTAGAGATCACGAGCAGTACTTC	CASSPAYGTRDHEQYF
.	15	TRBV28	TRBJ1-1	.	TGTGCCAGCAGTTCGGGGATCTCAATGAACACTGAAGCTTTCTTT	CASSSGISMNTEAFF
.	15	TRBV11-2	TRBJ2-1	.	TGTGCCAGCAGCTTGTACGGGGCCACGAACAATGAGCAGTTCTTC	CASSLYGATNNEQFF
TRBD1	13	TRBV4-1	TRBJ2-7	many	TGCGCCAGCAGCCAGAGGGACAGCTACGAGCAGTACTTC	CASSQRDSYEQYF
.	13	TRBV27	TRBJ2-1	many	TGTGCCAGCAGTTTAACTCTAGGAGGTGAGCAGTTCTTC	CASSLTLGGEQFF
.	15	TRBV4-1	TRBJ1-5	many	TGCGCCAGCAGCCAAGACCCAGGAGGGCCGCAGCCCCAGCATTTT	CASSQDPGGPQPQHF
.	15	TRBV11-2	TRBJ2-7	.	TGTGCCAGCAGCTTAGAGGCTGGGGCCTCCTACGAGCAGTACTTC	CASSLEAGASYEQYF
TRBD1	16	TRBV6-5	TRBJ1-5	few	TGTGCCAGCAGTTCTACAGGGGTTAGGAGCAATCAGCCCCAGCATTTT	CASSSTGVRSNQPQHF
.	15	TRBV6-1	TRBJ2-7	few	TGTGCCAGCATCGGAGAGGGCGGGTTCTCCTACGAGCAGTACTTC	CASIGEGGFSYEQYF
.	14	TRBV12-3/TRBV12-4	TRBJ2-5	.	TGTGCCAGCAGTTTCCCAGGGAAGGCAGAGACCCAGTACTTC	CASSFPGKAETQYF
TRBD1	15	TRBV5-1	TRBJ2-7	.	TGCGCCAGCAGCGTATCCGCCGGGACAGGCCACGAGCAGTACTTC	CASSVSAGTGHEQYF
TRBD2	18	TRBV5-1	TRBJ2-2	few	TGCGCCAGCAGCTACCTAGCCGGCGGGGGGGACCTCACCGGGGAGCTGTTTTTT	CASSYLAGGGDLTGELFF
.	13	TRBV12-3/TRBV12-4	TRBJ2-7	.	TGTGCCAGCAGGACGGAATTCTCCTACGAGCAGTACTTC	CASRTEFSYEQYF
.	14	TRBV10-3	TRBJ1-1	many	TGTGCCATCAGTGAGGGGGGGCCGAACACTGAAGCTTTCTTT	CAISEGGPNTEAFF
.	15	TRBV4-3	TRBJ2-1	few	TGCGCCAGCAGCCAAGATGGGGTTTGGGAGGATGAGCAGTTCTTC	CASSQDGVWEDEQFF
TRBD2	15	TRBV7-2	TRBJ2-1	.	TGTGCCAGCAGAACCGGGACTAGCGGGTACAATGAGCAGTTCTTC	CASRTGTSGYNEQFF
.	18	TRBV11-2	TRBJ2-3	many	TGTGCCAGCAGCTTAGTGTTGAGTTTGGACCCGAGGGAAGATACGCAGTATTTT	CASSLVLSLDPREDTQYF
.	14	TRBV27	TRBJ1-2	.	TGTGCCAGCAGTCCATGGGCCGGGGCTTATGGCTACACCTTC	CASSPWAGAYGYTF
.	14	TRBV20-1	TRBJ1-4	few	TGCAGTGCTAGGAGTACAGGCCTAAATGAAAAACTGTTTTTT	CSARSTGLNEKLFF
.	14	TRBV6-5	TRBJ1-1	few	TGTGCCAGCAGTTCTTTCGGGGCCACCACTGAAGCTTTCTTT	CASSSFGATTEAFF
TRBD2	15	TRBV5-1	TRBJ2-1	.	TGCGCCAGCAGCCTGACTAGCGGGAGCGACGCTGAGCAGTTCTTC	CASSLTSGSDAEQFF
.	12	TRBV3-1	TRBJ2-2	many	TGTGCCAGCTCGAGGGTCACCGGGGAGCTGTTTTTT	CASSRVTGELFF
TRBD2	13	TRBV20-1	TRBJ2-7	many	TGCAGTGTCCCCGGGAGGGGGGACTACGAGCAGTACTTC	CSVPGRGDYEQYF
.	13	TRBV5-1	TRBJ2-1	few	TGCGCCAGCAGCATCACAGGGAGAGATGAGCAGTTCTTC	CASSITGRDEQFF
.	17	TRBV28	TRBJ2-7	.	TGTGCCAGCAGTCTAGGACTTCTAGAATCTACACATTACGAGCAGTACTTC	CASSLGLLESTHYEQYF
TRBD1	11	TRBV29-1	TRBJ2-1	many	TGCAGCGTTGGTCAACAGGGGGCCGAGTTCTTC	CSVGQQGAEFF
.	14	TRBV12-3/TRBV12-4	TRBJ2-2	.	TGTGCCAGCACTCCCGGGGGCGGGACCGGGGAGCTGTTTTTT	CASTPGGGTGELFF
.	14	TRBV5-6	TRBJ2-7	.	TGTGCCAGCAGCTTGGCCGACACAAACTACGAGCAGTACTTC	CASSLADTNYEQYF
TRBD2	16	TRBV27	TRBJ2-3	few	TGTGCCAGCAGTCACCTAGCGGGAGGGCCCCCAGATACGCAGTATTTT	CASSHLAGGPPDTQYF
.	16	TRBV5-4	TRBJ2-4	few	TGTGCCAGCAGCTTAACCACAGAGTTAGCCAAAAACATTCAGTACTTC	CASSLTTELAKNIQYF
.	12	TRBV7-9	TRBJ2-7	.	TGTGCCAGCAGCTTAGCGTCTATCGAGCAGTACTTC	CASSLASIEQYF
TRBD1	14	TRBV27	TRBJ1-5	few	TGTGCCAGCAGTTTCGACAGGGGTCATCAGCCCCAGCATTTT	CASSFDRGHQPQHF
TRBD2	14	TRBV28	TRBJ2-7	many	TGTGCCACAGACCGGGGGGGGGACTTTTCCGAGCAGTACTTC	CATDRGGDFSEQYF